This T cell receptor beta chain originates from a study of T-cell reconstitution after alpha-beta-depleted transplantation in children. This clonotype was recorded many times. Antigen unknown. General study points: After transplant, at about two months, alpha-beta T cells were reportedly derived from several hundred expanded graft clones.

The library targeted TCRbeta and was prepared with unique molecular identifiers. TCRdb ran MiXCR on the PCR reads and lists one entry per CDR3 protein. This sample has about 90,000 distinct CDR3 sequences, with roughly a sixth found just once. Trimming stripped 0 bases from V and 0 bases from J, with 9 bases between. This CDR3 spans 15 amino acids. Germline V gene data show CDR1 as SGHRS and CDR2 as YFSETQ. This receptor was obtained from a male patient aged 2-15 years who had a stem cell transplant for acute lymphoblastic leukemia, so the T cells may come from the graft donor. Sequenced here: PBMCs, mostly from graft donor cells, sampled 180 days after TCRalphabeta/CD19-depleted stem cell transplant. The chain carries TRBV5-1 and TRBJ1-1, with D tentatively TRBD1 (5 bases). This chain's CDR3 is CASSLEWGLNTEAFF. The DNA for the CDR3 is TGCGCCAGCAGCTTGGAATGGGGCCTGAACACTGAAGCTTTCTTT.